This TCR beta chain was recorded in a study of T cells in women clearing cervical HPV infection. The assay was immunoSEQ multiplex PCR, and TCRdb's table has in-frame clones only and misses some. The repertoire shows fewer than 30,000 clones; the top ten hold 17%. Unmatched junction bases numbered 3, after V lost 0 bases and J lost 5 bases. The CDR3 totals 15 residues. The germline V gene encodes CDR1 ENHRY and CDR2 SYGVKD. Concerning this clone itself: The read halts 3 residues ahead of the CDR3 end, with the missing end drawn from the germline J gene.

This rearrangement joins TRBV10-3 to TRBJ2-2; 7 nucleotides agree with TRBD1. The clonotype was recovered from a woman aged 18 to 75 with a cervical HPV16 infection that either progressed to CIN3+ or cleared (not recorded which). Sequenced input: blood buffy coat. The covered CDR3 bases are TGTGCCATCAGTGAGTCCGGCAGGGGGACCGGGGAG. Amino acid sequence: CAISESGRGTGE. The complete CDR3 reads CAISESGRGTGELFF.